Each of the 21 T cell receptor beta chains below was sequenced from the same sample in a study of PD-1 blockade in mismatch repair-deficient tumors. Profiled with immunoSEQ multiplex PCR; TCRdb holds only in-frame clones, not every one. The profile shows 40,000 to 60,000 clones, over 60% of them singletons. The material was PBMCs, obtained before pembrolizumab treatment. Receptor source: an adult with mismatch repair-deficient cancer.

V usage is TRBV14 and J usage is TRBJ2-7, with unresolved D. Trimming shortened V by 2 bases and J by 7 bases, and 6 bases separated the two germline ends. CDR3 length: 11 amino acids. Germline values: CDR1 SGHDN, CDR2 FVKESK. CDR3 amino acids: CASSQWWEQYF. As DNA, the CDR3 is TGTGCCAGCAGCCAATGGTGGGAGCAGTACTTC.

The table lists this clone with a count of one. This chain joins TRBV30 and TRBJ1-1; 7 nucleotides agree with TRBD1. Germline values: CDR1 GTSNPN, CDR2 SVGIG (reference sequence). J lost 4 bases, V lost 5 bases, and 4 bases had no gene match. The CDR3 runs to 12 residues. This CDR3 is CAWPRGGTEAFF. CDR3 nucleotides: TGTGCCTGGCCCAGGGGGGGCACTGAAGCTTTCTTT.

V is TRBV27 and J is TRBJ2-7; D perhaps matches TRBD1 (5 bases). This CDR3 is 12 amino acids long. Germline CDR1 MNHEY, CDR2 SMNVEV (reference sequence). Trimming left V 5 bases short and J 6 bases short, with 11 bases between. CDR3 region: CASSVGQGEQYF. The CDR3 DNA reads TGTGCCAGCAGTGTAGGTCAGGGCGAGCAGTACTTC.

The CDR3 nucleotides are TGTGCCAGCAGGACCGGGACAGGGGGCAAGAATGAGCAGTTCTTC. Its translation: CASRTGTGGKNEQFF. The chain couples TRBV11-3 to TRBJ2-1; 12 bases align to TRBD1. Losses at the gene ends were 6 bases for V and 7 bases for J; bases not matched to a gene: 7. CDR1 is SGHNT, CDR2 YENEEA, per germline. The CDR3 sequence is 15 residues long.

The rearrangement links TRBV5-1 to TRBJ2-7, with 8 nucleotides matching TRBD1. The CDR3 consists of 14 residues. V dropped 1 base and J dropped 6; count of bases not matched to a gene: 6. CDR1 and CDR2 from the germline V gene are SGHRS and YFSETQ. The CDR3 region has the DNA TGCGCCAGCAGCTTGTATCCAGGGGGCGGCGAGCAGTACTTC. Translation: CASSLYPGGGEQYF.

J is TRBJ2-7 and V is TRBV19, with 8 bases lining up with TRBD1. J gave up 3 bases and V 10 bases, and 8 bases lay outside the gene matches. CDR3 size: 13 residues. The germline V gene has CDR1 LNHDA and CDR2 SQIVND (reference sequence). The CDR3 loop reads CATHAGGGYEQYF. The CDR3, as DNA: TGTGCCACCCATGCAGGGGGCGGCTACGAGCAGTACTTC.

The chain is built from TRBV6-1 and TRBJ2-7; D gene uncertain. Per germline, CDR1 MNHNS and CDR2 SASEGT. This CDR3 has 12 amino acids. Trimming took 7 bases from V and 0 from J, leaving 7 bases between them. The CDR3 coding sequence is TGTGCCAGCACGCCCAGCTCCTACGAGCAGTACTTC. Its translation: CASTPSSYEQYF.

V usage is TRBV9 and J usage is TRBJ2-3, with D possibly being TRBD1 (6 bases). Trimming pared 1 base from V and 6 bases from J, leaving 15 bases between. The CDR3 consists of 15 residues. CDR1 is SGDLS, CDR2 YYNGEE, per germline. The CDR3 loop reads CASSVMGRGWDTQYF. CDR3 sequence (DNA): TGTGCCAGCAGCGTAATGGGCAGGGGTTGGGATACGCAGTATTTT.

The V call is TRBV7-9, the J call TRBJ1-5; D is uncertain. The V end was cut by 3 bases, the J end by 2 bases, with 11 bases between. The CDR3 is made up of 15 amino acids. The V gene's germline CDR1 is SEHNR and CDR2 FQNEAQ (reference sequence). The CDR3, as DNA: TGTGCCAGCAGCTTCTCCGGGAATGGCAATCAGCCCCAGCATTTT. Amino acids: CASSFSGNGNQPQHF.

The CDR3 DNA is TGTGCCAGTAGTATTTTCGCGACAGACTATGGCTACACCTTC. This gives the protein CASSIFATDYGYTF. This chain uses TRBV19 with TRBJ1-2; D might be TRBD1 (5 bases). V lost 3 bases and J lost 3, with 11 bases in between. This CDR3 contains 14 residues. CDR1 LNHDA and CDR2 SQIVND come from the germline V gene (reference sequence).

This clone was found once. The chain carries TRBV19 and TRBJ2-6, with TRBD2 matching 7 bases. CDR1 and CDR2 from the germline V gene are LNHDA and SQIVND (reference sequence). Unmatched junction bases numbered 4, after V lost 2 bases and J lost 0 bases. The CDR3 is 17 residues long. The chain's CDR3 is CASSISGTNSGANVLTF. CDR3 coding DNA: TGTGCCAGTAGTATATCCGGGACTAACTCTGGGGCCAACGTCCTGACTTTC.

The chain uses TRBV11-1 and TRBJ2-3; unclear D gene. The CDR3 contains 13 residues. V lost 7 bases, J lost 1 base, and 9 bases lay in between. CDR1 is SGHAT and CDR2 is FQDESV in the germline V gene (reference sequence). The CDR3 nucleotides read TGTGCCAGCAACTTGGGCGGCACAGATACGCAGTATTTT. This translates into CASNLGGTDTQYF.

V usage is TRBV7-9 and J usage is TRBJ1-2; 8 bases are shared with TRBD1. Germline lookup yields CDR1 SEHNR and CDR2 FQNEAQ (reference sequence). This CDR3 contains 14 residues. V was pared by 5 bases and J by 5 bases, with 7 bases of the junction left unmatched. CDR3 in amino acids: CASSLDRGLYGYTF. CDR3 nucleotides: TGTGCCAGCAGCCTAGACAGGGGCCTGTATGGCTACACCTTC.

The V and J genes are TRBV25-1 and TRBJ2-1; 8 positions agree with TRBD1. The CDR3 is 14 amino acids. The V gene end was trimmed by 1 base and the J gene end by 6 bases; junction bases not matched to a gene: 2. Per germline, CDR1 MGHDK and CDR2 SYGVNS. The CDR3 DNA is TGTGCCAGCAGTGAATGGGGACAGGTCAATGAGCAGTTCTTC. Protein: CASSEWGQVNEQFF.

The sample holds a few counts of this clone. This chain links TRBV18 with TRBJ2-7; D not resolved. This CDR3 spans 14 amino acids. Between the trimmed V and J ends, which lost 6 bases and 0 bases, there was a span of 12 bases. Germline CDR1 KGHSH, CDR2 LQKENI. The CDR3 DNA sequence: TGTGCCAGCTCCCCGGAGTCCCTCTCCTACGAGCAGTACTTC. Its translation is CASSPESLSYEQYF.

The CDR3 region is CASSNSVAGGYTF. CDR3 DNA: TGTGCCAGCAGCAATTCGGTCGCCGGTGGCTACACCTTC. The chain employs TRBV21-1 and TRBJ1-2. TRBV21-1 represents a pseudogene. The CDR3 totals 13 residues.

The chain recombines TRBV28 with TRBJ1-5; possibly TRBD1 for D (6 bases). V dropped 8 bases and J dropped 6 bases, with 17 bases sitting between them. Germline V lookup: CDR1 MDHEN, CDR2 SYDVKM. The CDR3 spans 14 residues. The CDR3 loop is CASRVRAQGQPQHF. Here the CDR3 DNA reads TGTGCCAGCCGAGTCAGGGCACAGGGTCAGCCCCAGCATTTT.

The rearrangement links TRBV6-5 to TRBJ2-5; D may be TRBD2 (6 bases). The CDR3 is 15 residues long. V lost 4 bases, J lost 5 bases, and 17 bases lay in between. Germline CDR1 MNHEY, CDR2 SVGAGI. As DNA, the CDR3 is TGTGCCAGCAGTTGGCGCCGGGGCGGAGGGGAGACCCAGTACTTC. Its protein product is CASSWRRGGGETQYF.

The genes are TRBV6-1 and TRBJ2-7; TRBD1 matches at 7 bases. This CDR3 is 13 amino acids long. Germline CDR1 and CDR2: MNHNS and SASEGT. The CDR3 coding sequence is TGTGCGTGTGGGGCGACAGGGAACTACGAGCAGTACTTC. Translated: CACGATGNYEQYF.

This clone has a count of ten or more. The rearrangement uses TRBV7-9 and TRBJ1-1, with a tentative D call TRBD1 (5 bases). This CDR3 contains 16 residues. Between the trimmed V and J ends, which lost 7 bases and 3 bases, there was a span of 21 bases. Germline CDR1 is SEHNR and CDR2 is FQNEAQ (reference sequence). CDR3 coding DNA: TGTGCCAGCACCCATCTATTGACAGCCTTGGACACTGAAGCTTTCTTT. This codes for CASTHLLTALDTEAFF.

The chain has TRBV30 and TRBJ1-4; tentatively, D is TRBD1 (5 bases). V dropped 1 base and J dropped 8 bases, with 14 bases sitting between them. Germline V gives CDR1 GTSNPN, CDR2 SVGIG (reference sequence). CDR3 length: 14 residues. Here the CDR3 DNA reads TGTGCCTGGAGTGAGGGACTAGAGACGGAAAAACTGTTTTTT. Its protein is CAWSEGLETEKLFF.